The 22 T cell receptor beta chains reported below all come from one sample, sequenced in a study of T cells in Graves' hyperthyroidism and ophthalmopathy (dated by TCRdb to about 2019). Receptor amplification or capture employed multiplex PCR. This sample was sequenced with an Illumina HiSeq 2000. Amplification of TCR beta CDR3 regions was carried out from RNA transcripts. For the first round of RT-PCR on the TCR CDR3, the HTBI primer set was used together with the Qiagen OneStep RT-PCR kit. The raw public data were reprocessed by TCRdb itself: fastp quality trimming at Q25, MiXCR clonotype calling, in-frame beta chains only. Rows with one shared CDR3 protein collapse into an entry with the most common genes and DNA. Across this sample there are 400,000 or so distinct CDR3 sequences, with approximately 14% seen only once. Jointly, the top ten make up under 25% of the sample. Sequenced: blood. The receptor set was obtained from an older woman with Graves' ophthalmopathy.

The chain uses TRBV27 and TRBJ2-7; no clear D. The germline CDR1 and CDR2 sequences are MNHEY and SMNVEV (reference sequence). CDR3 size: 13 residues. With 2 bases removed from V and 3 bases from J, the gap between germline ends came to 8 bases. CDR3 sequence: CASSLITGYEQYF. The CDR3 nucleotides read TGTGCCAGCAGTTTAATCACGGGCTACGAGCAGTACTTC.

The table lists this clonotype with a few counts. The germline gene is not matched at one end of the junction; a read error may be the cause. The gene calls are TRBV6-1 and TRBJ1-1, with TRBD1 matching 7 bases. Germline V lookup: CDR1 MNHNS, CDR2 SASEGT. The CDR3 runs 15 residues. CDR3 protein: CASSEAGQGGTEALF. CDR3 coding DNA: TGTGCCAGCAGTGAAGCGGGGCAGGGGGGTACTGAAGCTCTCTTT.

This clonotype was counted only a few times. V and J are TRBV20-1 and TRBJ2-7; 9 bases line up with TRBD1. Trimming cost V 3 bases and J 0 bases; bases outside gene matches: 9. This CDR3 comprises 16 residues. Germline assignment: CDR1 DFQATT and CDR2 SNEGSKA (reference sequence). The CDR3 nucleotides are TGCAGTGCTAGGCCCGGACAGGGGACCTTCTCCTACGAGCAGTACTTC. Translating it yields CSARPGQGTFSYEQYF.

This clonotype was detected ten times or more. The V call is TRBV20-1, the J call TRBJ2-5, with a weak D call TRBD1 (7 bases). This CDR3 comprises 14 residues. Germline V CDR1 and CDR2: DFQATT, SNEGSKA (reference sequence). V lost 6 bases to trimming and J lost 0 bases, with 14 bases between them. The CDR3 loop reads CSAPQGDYQETQYF. CDR3 nucleotides: TGCAGTGCCCCCCAGGGGGACTACCAAGAGACCCAGTACTTC.

This clonotype was observed at least ten times. CDR3 coding DNA: TGTGCCAGCAGCCAGGTGGGGTCCTGGGAGCAGTACTTC. This encodes CASSQVGSWEQYF. The rearrangement links TRBV7-9 to TRBJ2-7; D ambiguous. The V end lost 5 bases, the J end lost 7 bases, and 15 bases lay between the germline ends. The CDR3 is 13 amino acids. In germline, CDR1 is SEHNR, CDR2 FQNEAQ (reference sequence).

The chain recombines TRBV6-1 with TRBJ2-7; 8 nucleotides agree with TRBD2. This CDR3 is built from 14 residues. From germline, CDR1 is MNHNS and CDR2 SASEGT. With V trimmed by 11 bases and J by 1 base, 10 bases remained unmatched. The CDR3 loop is CAASNREGSYEQYF. The CDR3 DNA reads TGTGCCGCCTCTAATCGGGAGGGTTCCTACGAGCAGTACTTC.

The chain joins TRBV6-1 to TRBJ1-3, with D hard to call. Trimming cost V 5 bases and J 0 bases, with 14 bases left between them. Germline V gene lookup returns CDR1 MNHNS and CDR2 SASEGT. This CDR3 is 16 amino acids long. The CDR3, as DNA: TGTGCCAGCAGTTCACGGACTGCCCTCTCTGGAAACACCATATATTTT. Translated, it gives CASSSRTALSGNTIYF.

This clonotype was counted ten times or more. This chain joins TRBV7-9 and TRBJ2-3; 7 nucleotides line up with TRBD2. This CDR3 has 14 amino acids. CDR1 is SEHNR and CDR2 is FQNEAQ in the germline V gene (reference sequence). J gave up 4 bases and V 4 bases, and 5 bases lay outside the gene matches. CDR3 in DNA: TGTGCCAGCAGCTCAGCGGGATGGGCAGATACGCAGTATTTT. It is translated as CASSSAGWADTQYF.

This clonotype was counted many times. V and J are TRBV5-6 and TRBJ2-3; 8 positions agree with TRBD1. With 1 base clipped from V and 5 bases from J, the junction kept 12 bases outside the gene matches. This CDR3 has 17 residues. Germline values: CDR1 SGHDT, CDR2 YYEEEE. CDR3 in amino acids: CASSLYGQGAKVDTQYF. CDR3 nucleotide sequence: TGTGCCAGCAGCTTGTACGGCCAGGGGGCGAAAGTAGATACGCAGTATTTT.

This clonotype came up many times. The chain joins TRBV12-5 to TRBJ2-1; tentatively, D is TRBD2 (6 bases). This CDR3 has 17 residues. Germline assignment: CDR1 LGHNT and CDR2 FRNRAP. The V and J ends lost 4 bases and 12 bases respectively, with 28 bases between them. The CDR3 reads CASGSGVTSSTSTRQFF. The CDR3 nucleotides read TGTGCTAGTGGTTCGGGGGTGACGTCTAGCACTTCGACTCGGCAGTTCTTC.

This clonotype was picked up many times. The gene calls are TRBV28 and TRBJ2-1; D possibly corresponds to TRBD2 (6 bases). The CDR3 spans 14 residues. V lost 2 bases and J lost 13, with 18 bases in between. The germline gives CDR1 MDHEN, CDR2 SYDVKM. The CDR3 nucleotides read TGTGCCAGCAGTTTAGGGGGGTCTCCCTTGTCCCAGTTCTTC. This gives the protein CASSLGGSPLSQFF.

At least ten counts were recorded for this clonotype. A read error may account for a junction end that differs from germline. V usage is TRBV5-1 and J usage is TRBJ2-3, with TRBD2 matching 10 bases. This CDR3 has 15 residues. Germline V gene data show CDR1 as SGHRS and CDR2 as YFSETQ. Here the CDR3 reads CASILGTSGTDTQYF. The DNA for the CDR3 is TGCGCCAGCATCTTGGGGACTAGCGGCACAGATACGCAGTATTTT.

The chain combines TRBV19 with TRBJ2-5, with TRBD2 matching over 14 bases. The trim removed 5 bases at V and 4 bases at J, leaving 6 bases unmatched. The CDR3 loop spans 16 amino acids. CDR1 and CDR2 from the germline V gene are LNHDA and SQIVND (reference sequence). The CDR3 spells CASSDPGLAGVETQYF. CDR3 in DNA: TGTGCCAGTAGTGATCCGGGACTAGCGGGAGTAGAGACCCAGTACTTC.

This clonotype was observed many times. The rearrangement uses TRBV5-1 and TRBJ2-4, with D possibly matching TRBD1 (6 bases). CDR1 and CDR2 from the germline V gene are SGHRS and YFSETQ. V was shortened by 4 bases and J by 0 bases, with 14 bases between the two germline ends. This CDR3 is 16 amino acids long. The CDR3 DNA reads TGCGCCAGCAGCCTTTCAGGGGTACTAGCCAAAAACATTCAGTACTTC. Protein product: CASSLSGVLAKNIQYF.

This clonotype was counted at least ten times. This sequence joins TRBV28 and TRBJ1-2; D is possibly TRBD1 (5 bases). The CDR3 loop spans 14 amino acids. Deletions cut 6 bases from V and 4 bases from J, with 15 bases between. The V gene's germline CDR1 is MDHEN and CDR2 SYDVKM. The CDR3 nucleotides read TGTGCCAGCAGCTCGGGACCGCAAAGCTATGGCTACACCTTC. As protein: CASSSGPQSYGYTF.

This clonotype was observed many times. The genes are TRBV5-1 and TRBJ2-7; unclear D gene. Germline V gives CDR1 SGHRS, CDR2 YFSETQ. There are 12 residues in the CDR3. The V end lost 0 bases, the J end lost 3 bases, and 4 bases lay between the germline ends. The CDR3 sequence is CASSLEGYEQYF. CDR3 nucleotides: TGCGCCAGCAGCTTGGAGGGCTACGAGCAGTACTTC.

This clonotype was observed at least ten times. The chain joins TRBV12-3 or TRBV12-4 to TRBJ1-3; weak D call: TRBD1 (5 bases). The CDR3 loop spans 11 amino acids. Trimming removed 6 bases from V and 15 bases from J, with 15 bases in between. CDR3 sequence (DNA): TGTGCCAGCAGACGCCGGGACGCCTCATATTTT. It translates to CASRRRDASYF.

This clonotype was counted at least ten times. V gene TRBV12-3 or TRBV12-4 combines with J gene TRBJ1-2, with D possibly TRBD1 on 5 matching bases. Trimming pared 6 bases from V and 5 bases from J, leaving 16 bases between. CDR3 length equals 14 residues. CDR3 DNA sequence: TGTGCCAGCAGCCCGAGGGGAATGGGGTATGGCTACACCTTC. It translates to CASSPRGMGYGYTF.

This clonotype was detected many times. The V and J genes are TRBV20-1 and TRBJ1-3, with D possibly being TRBD1 (6 bases). This CDR3 comprises 16 residues. The germline V gene encodes CDR1 DFQATT and CDR2 SNEGSKA (reference sequence). V shed 3 bases and J shed 4 bases, with 19 bases lying between them. CDR3 residues: CSARARGSTSGNTIYF. The CDR3 DNA is TGCAGTGCTAGGGCCAGGGGTTCCACCTCGGGAAACACCATATATTTT.

The chain recombines TRBV7-3 with TRBJ2-3; 14 bases match TRBD2. The CDR3 contains 16 residues. Germline CDR1 and CDR2: SGHTA and FQGTGA. With V trimmed by 2 bases and J by 6 bases, 4 bases remained unmatched. CDR3 loop: CASSLDGTSGSDTQYF. CDR3 sequence (DNA): TGTGCCAGCAGCTTAGACGGGACTAGCGGGAGTGATACGCAGTATTTT.

The sample holds many counts of this clonotype. The V call is TRBV4-1, the J call TRBJ2-7, with 10 bases identical to TRBD1. The CDR3 has 16 amino acids. Unmatched junction bases numbered 9, after V lost 0 bases and J lost 7 bases. Per germline, CDR1 MGHRA and CDR2 YSYEKL. The CDR3 spells CASSQDLGTGAWEQYF. In DNA, the CDR3 is TGCGCCAGCAGCCAAGATCTCGGGACAGGGGCCTGGGAGCAGTACTTC.

This clonotype was counted between two and nine times. V gene TRBV5-1 combines with J gene TRBJ2-2, with 7 bases fitting TRBD1. The CDR3 is 16 amino acids. CDR1 is SGHRS and CDR2 is YFSETQ in the germline V gene. After removal of 4 bases from V and 1 base from J, the junction contained 7 bases not matched to a gene. The CDR3 DNA follows: TGCGCCAGCAGCCAAGCCCGGGACAGGAACACCGGGGAGCTGTTTTTT. It is translated as CASSQARDRNTGELFF.